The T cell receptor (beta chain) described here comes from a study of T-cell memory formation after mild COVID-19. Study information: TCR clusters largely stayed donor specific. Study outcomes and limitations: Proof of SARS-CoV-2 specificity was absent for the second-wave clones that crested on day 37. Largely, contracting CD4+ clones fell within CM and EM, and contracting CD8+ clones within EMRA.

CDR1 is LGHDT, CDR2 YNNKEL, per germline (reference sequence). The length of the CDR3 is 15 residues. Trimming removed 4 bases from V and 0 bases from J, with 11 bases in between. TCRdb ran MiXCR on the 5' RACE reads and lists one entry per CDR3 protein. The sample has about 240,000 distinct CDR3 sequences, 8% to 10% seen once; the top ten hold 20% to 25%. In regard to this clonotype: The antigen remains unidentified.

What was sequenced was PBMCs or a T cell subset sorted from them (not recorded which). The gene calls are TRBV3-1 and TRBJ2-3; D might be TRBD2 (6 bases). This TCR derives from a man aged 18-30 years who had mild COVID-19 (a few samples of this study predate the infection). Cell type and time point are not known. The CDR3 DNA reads TGTGCCAGCAGCCCCACCGGGACTAGCACAGATACGCAGTATTTT. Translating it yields CASSPTGTSTDTQYF.